This T cell receptor (beta chain) was captured in a study of shared clonotypes between healthy human individuals. Study results and limitations: It was the non-shared clonotypes that had lower generation probabilities than clonotypes shared by all four donors. Between four donors, naive CD4 clonotypes were shared at a level of around 5.2%.

Trimming removed 5 bases from V and 2 bases from J, with 7 bases in between. The CDR3 is made up of 13 amino acids. Looked up from germline, CDR1 is SEHNR and CDR2 is FQNEAQ (reference sequence). With respect to this clone: Its antigen remains unidentified.

The assay was immunoSEQ multiplex PCR, and TCRdb's table has in-frame clones only and misses some. The sample contains approximately 720,000 clones, about 78% of which appear only once. The sample taken for sequencing was memory CD4+ T cells sorted from blood. The subset is: CD45RA-negative fraction. The clonotype comes from a woman aged 25-40 years in good health. The rearrangement joins TRBV7-9 to TRBJ1-3; D call uncertain. CDR3 sequence reads: CASSTSPGNTIYF. The CDR3 nucleotides read TGTGCCAGCAGCACCAGTCCTGGAAACACCATATATTTT.